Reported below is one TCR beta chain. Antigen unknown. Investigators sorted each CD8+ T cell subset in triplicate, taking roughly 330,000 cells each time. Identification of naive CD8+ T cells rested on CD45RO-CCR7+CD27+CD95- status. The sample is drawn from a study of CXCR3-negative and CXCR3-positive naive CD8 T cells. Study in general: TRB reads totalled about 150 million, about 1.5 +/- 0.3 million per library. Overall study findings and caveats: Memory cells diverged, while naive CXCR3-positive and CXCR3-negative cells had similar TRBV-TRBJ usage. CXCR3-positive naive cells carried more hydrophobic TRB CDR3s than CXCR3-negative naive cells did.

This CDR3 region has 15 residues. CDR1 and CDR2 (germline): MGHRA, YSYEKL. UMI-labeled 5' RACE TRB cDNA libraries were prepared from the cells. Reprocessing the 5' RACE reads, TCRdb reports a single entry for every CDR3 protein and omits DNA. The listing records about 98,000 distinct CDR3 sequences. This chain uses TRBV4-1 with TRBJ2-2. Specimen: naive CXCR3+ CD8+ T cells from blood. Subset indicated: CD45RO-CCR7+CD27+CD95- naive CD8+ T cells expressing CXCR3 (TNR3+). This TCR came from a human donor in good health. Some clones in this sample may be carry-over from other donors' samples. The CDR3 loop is CASSPRMNLAGELFF.